A single sample gave rise to the 15 T cell receptor beta chains below, sequenced in a study of beta chain features in type 1 diabetes. Reverse transcribing all isolated RNA meant expressed TCRB transcripts were sequenced. Measured with immunoSEQ multiplex PCR; TCRdb has only the in-frame clones, and not every one. The repertoire has under 550,000 clones, roughly 10% of them found once; the top ten carry 0.035% to 0.05%. Sequenced material: naive CD4+ T cells from blood. The receptors were sampled from a woman aged 18-29 years in good health.

The V and J genes are TRBV7-9 and TRBJ1-5; D possibly corresponds to TRBD1 (5 bases). The CDR3 covers 13 residues. Trimming removed 6 bases from V and 3 bases from J, with 9 bases in between. The germline gives CDR1 SEHNR, CDR2 FQNEAQ (reference sequence). The CDR3 DNA follows: TGTGCCAGCAGTGACAGCTACAATCAGCCCCAGCATTTT. It encodes CASSDSYNQPQHF.

This rearrangement joins TRBV7-8 to TRBJ2-6, with 9 nucleotides matching TRBD1. The CDR3 totals 18 residues. Losses at the gene ends were 5 bases for V and 1 base for J; bases not matched to a gene: 9. CDR1 and CDR2 (germline): SGHVS, FQNEAQ. CDR3 loop: CASSGRDRAISGANVLTF. CDR3 nucleotide sequence: TGTGCCAGCAGCGGACGGGACAGGGCCATTTCTGGGGCCAACGTCCTGACTTTC.

This clone was seen a handful of times. This chain connects TRBV5-1 to TRBJ2-5; D is unclear. Per the germline V gene, CDR1 is SGHRS and CDR2 is YFSETQ. Trimming cost V 1 base and J 5 bases, with 6 bases left between them. The CDR3 is 12 amino acids. CDR3 region: CASSLMSETQYF. DNA for the CDR3: TGCGCCAGCAGCTTGATGTCGGAGACCCAGTACTTC.

The table lists this clone with a few counts. This sample includes further DNA sequences coding for the same CDR3. The V call is TRBV30, the J call TRBJ1-5, with D maybe TRBD1 (5 bases). Trimming cost V 0 bases and J 0 bases, with 6 bases left between them. The V gene's germline CDR1 is GTSNPN and CDR2 SVGIG (reference sequence). The CDR3 length is 14 residues. CDR3 DNA sequence: TGTGCCTGGAGTGTGGGGGTTAGCAATCAGCCCCAGCATTTT. As protein: CAWSVGVSNQPQHF.

This clone has more than one count but fewer than ten. CDR3 amino acids: CSVETVGGYGYTF. CDR3 DNA sequence: TGCAGCGTGGAGACAGTGGGAGGATATGGCTACACCTTC. The rearrangement uses TRBV29-1 and TRBJ1-2; TRBD1 is a possible D gene (5 bases). CDR1 and CDR2 (germline): SQVTM, ANQGSEA. Trimming took 6 bases from V and 5 from J, leaving 16 bases between them. The CDR3 is 13 residues long.

The V call is TRBV18, the J call TRBJ2-3; D gene ambiguous. V dropped 2 bases and J dropped 6 bases, with 9 bases sitting between them. CDR3 length: 13 amino acids. Germline CDR1 reads KGHSH; CDR2 reads LQKENI. The CDR3, as DNA: TGTGCCAGCTCACCAGGGGTTGTGGATACGCAGTATTTT. It translates to CASSPGVVDTQYF.

This clone was picked up a small number of times. Its ends do not fully match the called genes, so a read error is possible. DNA for the CDR3: TGCAGCGTTTTTGCGCCGGTGGCCTGGAGGTCCAGTAATTTT. Protein: CSVFAPVAWRSSNF. The chain uses TRBV29-1 and TRBJ2-3, with D perhaps TRBD2 (5 bases). The CDR3 consists of 14 residues. CDR1 and CDR2 from the germline V gene are SQVTM and ANQGSEA.

This clone has more than one count but fewer than ten. The V gene is TRBV9, the J gene TRBJ2-2, with a possible D match to TRBD2 (5 bases). V was clipped by 4 bases and J by 1 base, with 11 bases between them. Germline V gene lookup returns CDR1 SGDLS and CDR2 YYNGEE. CDR3 length: 15 amino acids. The CDR3 region is CASSPSGWNTGELFF. In DNA form, the CDR3 reads TGTGCCAGCAGCCCTTCGGGATGGAACACCGGGGAGCTGTTTTTT.

This clone has a handful of counts. This chain links TRBV7-2 with TRBJ2-1; D is ambiguous. This CDR3 comprises 13 residues. Germline lookup yields CDR1 SGHTA and CDR2 FQGNSA. V lost 5 bases to trimming and J lost 9 bases, with 14 bases between them. The CDR3 protein is CASSLTSTGEQFF. The CDR3 DNA follows: TGTGCCAGCAGCCTCACCAGCACGGGTGAGCAGTTCTTC.

This clone was detected a few times. The rearrangement uses TRBV6-6 and TRBJ2-5; D gene ambiguous. The CDR3 has 12 residues. From germline, CDR1 is MNHNY and CDR2 SVGAGI (reference sequence). The germline V and J ends were trimmed by 2 bases and 4 bases, with 5 bases remaining between them. In DNA form, the CDR3 reads TGTGCCAGCAGTTACGAAGGAGAGACCCAGTACTTC. Translation: CASSYEGETQYF.

The chain carries TRBV7-2 and TRBJ2-7, with D perhaps matching TRBD1 (6 bases). The CDR3 has 13 residues. The germline V gene encodes CDR1 SGHTA and CDR2 FQGNSA. The V end lost 5 bases, the J end lost 5 bases, and 13 bases lay between the germline ends. The CDR3 DNA is TGTGCCAGCAGCATCCAGGGGACCCACGAGCAGTACTTC. The encoded protein is CASSIQGTHEQYF. The variable domain in full, with the rest retrieved from reference TRBV7-2 and TRBJ2-7, is GAGVSQSPSNKVTEKGKDVELRCDPISGHTALYWYRQSLGQGLEFLIYFQGNSAPDKSGLPSDRFSAERTGGSVSTLTIQRTQQEDSAVYLCASSIQGTHEQYFGPGTRLTVT.

The CDR3 coding sequence is TGTGCCTCTATAGACAACCCCCTCGCTAACTATGGCTACACCTTC. This encodes CASIDNPLANYGYTF. V and J are TRBV30 and TRBJ1-2, with D unresolved. V shed 7 bases and J shed 0 bases, with 18 bases lying between them. The CDR3 is 15 residues long. CDR1 and CDR2 (germline): GTSNPN, SVGIG (reference sequence).

This clone has only a few counts. The chain employs TRBV9 and TRBJ2-1, with 8 nucleotides matching TRBD2. Unmatched junction bases numbered 7, after V lost 1 base and J lost 4 bases. CDR3 length: 16 residues. Per the germline V gene, CDR1 is SGDLS and CDR2 is YYNGEE. The DNA of the CDR3 is TGTGCCAGCAGCGTAAGGGCGGGAGGAGGGTACAATGAGCAGTTCTTC. Its protein is CASSVRAGGGYNEQFF.

The chain employs TRBV27 and TRBJ2-5; D may be TRBD1 or TRBD2 (5 bases each). The CDR3 has 15 residues. The V gene's germline CDR1 is MNHEY and CDR2 SMNVEV (reference sequence). The germline V and J ends were trimmed by 6 bases and 5 bases, with 19 bases remaining between them. The CDR3 here is CASRPGPHTGETQYF. The CDR3 DNA reads TGTGCCAGCAGGCCGGGACCGCACACCGGGGAGACCCAGTACTTC.

This clone was recorded a few times. V usage is TRBV5-1 and J usage is TRBJ2-7; tentative D call: TRBD2 (6 bases). CDR3 size: 15 residues. CDR1 is SGHRS and CDR2 is YFSETQ in the germline V gene. The V and J ends lost 0 bases and 5 bases respectively, with 15 bases between them. The CDR3 DNA reads as TGCGCCAGCAGCTTGGACGGGAGTCCGGTCGACGAGCAGTACTTC. Protein sequence: CASSLDGSPVDEQYF.